This T cell receptor (beta chain) is from a study of OX40 agonist ivuxolimab in advanced cancers. Study-level background: Dose-escalation patients' cancers were hepatocellular carcinoma, melanoma, renal cell or head and neck cancer. A mean age of roughly 60 years, range about 20 to 79, was recorded, and more than 80% were male.

General study results and limits: Expanded clones tended on average to be more numerous among CD8+ T cells than CD4+. Expansion of clones was among the lowest in partial responders at 0.1-3.0 mg/kg.

TCRdb keeps only in-frame clones here, not all; method: immunoSEQ multiplex PCR. Of around 35,000 clones detected, about 88% appear once; the ten largest clones hold roughly 2.3%. This clone was counted only a few times. Its antigen is not identified. This CDR3 is built from 14 residues. Germline V gives CDR1 SEHNR, CDR2 FQNEAQ (reference sequence). The V and J ends lost 0 bases and 0 bases respectively, with 5 bases between them. This sequence originates from an adult with an advanced solid tumor such as melanoma, head and neck, liver or kidney cancer. The sequenced sample was CD4+ or CD8+ T cells sorted from blood, obtained in a trial of the OX40 agonist ivuxolimab. The genes are TRBV7-9 and TRBJ1-1, with D tentatively TRBD1 (5 bases). CDR3: CASSLARVNTEAFF. The CDR3, as DNA: TGTGCCAGCAGCTTAGCCAGGGTGAACACTGAAGCTTTCTTT.